The subject of this entry is one T cell receptor (beta chain). The source of the sample is a study of blood T cell repertoires in COVID-19. Study details: Material from acute and convalescent COVID-19 was sourced from the United States, Italy and Spain. PBMCs, B-cell-depleted T cells, or T cells were the source of the cDNA or gDNA that made up the material.

Original handling: Amplification of reference gene primers was used by the study to estimate nucleated cell counts. Assay used: immunoSEQ multiplex PCR; TCRdb lists only in-frame clones, some missing. V and J calls and clone size are copied from that table; D and trimming were computed from the DNA. The sample lists 95,000 to 150,000 clones, about 79% occurring once. Material for sequencing was peripheral blood. The origin of this receptor is a woman of 80 years or more with acute or convalescent COVID-19.

CDR3 sequence reads: CASSSVQDTGELFF. The DNA of the CDR3 is TGTGCCAGTAGTAGCGTACAGGACACCGGGGAGCTGTTTTTT. The chain recombines TRBV19 with TRBJ2-2; possible D gene TRBD1, 5 bases. CDR1 and CDR2 (germline): LNHDA, SQIVND (reference sequence). The CDR3 spans 14 residues. Trimming left V 4 bases short and J 3 bases short, with 9 bases between.